The entry below describes one T cell receptor beta chain. Its antigen is currently unknown. This sample is drawn from a study of cytomegalovirus exposure and HLA in healthy donors. Points from the study as a whole: Within an earlier analysis, most TCR beta V segments proved productive either about 90% or about 30% of the time. In vitro checks showed that a few CMV-associated chains really do target CMV antigens.

With 60 Vbeta and 13 Jbeta primers, the PCR was carried out. Method: immunoSEQ multiplex PCR; TCRdb's copy keeps in-frame clones and lacks some. The sample shows 150,000 or so clones, approximately 80% of them seen only once. Sequenced input: PBMCs. The receptor was derived from a man between 35 and 55 years old in good health and CMV-seropositive.

This CDR3 is CASSFFGQKNTGELFF. The CDR3 bases are TGTGCCAGCAGTTTCTTCGGACAAAAGAACACCGGGGAGCTGTTTTTT. The gene calls are TRBV28 and TRBJ2-2, with D tentatively TRBD1 (5 bases). This CDR3 comprises 16 residues. Trimming removed 3 bases from V and 1 base from J, with 12 bases in between. Germline CDR1 is MDHEN and CDR2 is SYDVKM. The complete variable domain, with remaining parts taken from reference TRBV28 and TRBJ2-2, reads DVKVTQSSRYLVKRTGEKVFLECVQDMDHENMFWYRQDPGLGLRLIYFSYDVKMKEKGDIPEGYSVSREKKERFSLILESASTNQTSMYLCASSFFGQKNTGELFFGEGSRLTVL.